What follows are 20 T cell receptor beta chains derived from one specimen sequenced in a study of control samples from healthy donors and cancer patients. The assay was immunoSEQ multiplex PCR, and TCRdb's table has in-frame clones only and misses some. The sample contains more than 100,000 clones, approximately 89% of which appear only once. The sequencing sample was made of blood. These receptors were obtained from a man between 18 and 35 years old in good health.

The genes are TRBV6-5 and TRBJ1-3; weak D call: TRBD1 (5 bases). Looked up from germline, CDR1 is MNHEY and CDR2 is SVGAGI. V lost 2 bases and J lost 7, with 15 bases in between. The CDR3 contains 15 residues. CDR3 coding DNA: TGTGCCAGCAGTTACGGTTCAGGGTGGCGGAACACCATATATTTT. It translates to CASSYGSGWRNTIYF.

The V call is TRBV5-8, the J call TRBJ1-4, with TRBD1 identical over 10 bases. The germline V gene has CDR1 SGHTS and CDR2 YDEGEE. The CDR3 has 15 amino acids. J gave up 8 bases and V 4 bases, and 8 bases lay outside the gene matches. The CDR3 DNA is TGTGCCAGCAGCCCGATGACAGGGGGCGAGGAAAAACTGTTTTTT. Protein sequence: CASSPMTGGEEKLFF.

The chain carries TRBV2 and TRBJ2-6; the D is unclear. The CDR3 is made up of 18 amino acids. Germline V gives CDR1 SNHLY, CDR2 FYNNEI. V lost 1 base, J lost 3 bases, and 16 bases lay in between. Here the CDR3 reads CASSEGRSQFFGANVLTF. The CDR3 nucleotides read TGTGCCAGCAGTGAAGGGCGAAGCCAGTTTTTTGGGGCCAACGTCCTGACTTTC.

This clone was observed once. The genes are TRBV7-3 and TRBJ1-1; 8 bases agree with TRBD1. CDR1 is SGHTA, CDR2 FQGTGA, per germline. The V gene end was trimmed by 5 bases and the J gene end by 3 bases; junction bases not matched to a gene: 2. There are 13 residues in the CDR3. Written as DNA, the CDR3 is TGTGCCAGCAGCCAGGGGGCGGACACTGAAGCTTTCTTT. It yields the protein CASSQGADTEAFF. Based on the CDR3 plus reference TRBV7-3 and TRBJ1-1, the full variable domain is GAGVSQTPSNKVTEKGKYVELRCDPISGHTALYWYRQSLGQGPEFLIYFQGTGAADDSGLPNDRFFAVRPEGSVSTLKIQRTERGDSAVYLCASSQGADTEAFFGQGTRLTVV.

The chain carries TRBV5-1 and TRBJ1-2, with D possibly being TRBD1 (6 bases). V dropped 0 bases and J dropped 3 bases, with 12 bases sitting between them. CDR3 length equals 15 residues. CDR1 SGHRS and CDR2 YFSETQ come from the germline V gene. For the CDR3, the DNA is TGCGCCAGCAGCTTGGATGGGGGGCTCGACTATGGCTACACCTTC. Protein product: CASSLDGGLDYGYTF. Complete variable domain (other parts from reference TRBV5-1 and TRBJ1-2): KAGVTQTPRYLIKTRGQQVTLSCSPISGHRSVSWYQQTPGQGLQFLFEYFSETQRNKGNFPGRFSGRQFSNSRSEMNVSTLELGDSALYLCASSLDGGLDYGYTFGSGTRLTVV.

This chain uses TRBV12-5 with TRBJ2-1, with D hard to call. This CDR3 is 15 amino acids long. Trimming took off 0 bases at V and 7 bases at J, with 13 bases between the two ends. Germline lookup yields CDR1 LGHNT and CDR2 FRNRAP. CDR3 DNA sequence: TGTGCTAGTGGTTTGGTCCTCCGGAGACCTAATGAGCAGTTCTTC. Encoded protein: CASGLVLRRPNEQFF.

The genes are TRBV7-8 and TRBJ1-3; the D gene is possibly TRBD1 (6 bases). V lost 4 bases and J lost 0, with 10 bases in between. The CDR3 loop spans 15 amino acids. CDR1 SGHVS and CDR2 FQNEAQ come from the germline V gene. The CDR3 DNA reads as TGTGCCAGCAGCTCGGACAGTCCCTCTGGAAACACCATATATTTT. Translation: CASSSDSPSGNTIYF.

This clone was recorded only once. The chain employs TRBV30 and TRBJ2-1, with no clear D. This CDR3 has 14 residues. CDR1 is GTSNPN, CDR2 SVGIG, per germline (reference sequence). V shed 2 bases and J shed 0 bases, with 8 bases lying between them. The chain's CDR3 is CAWSTQSSYNEQFF. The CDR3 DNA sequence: TGTGCCTGGAGTACCCAGAGCTCCTACAATGAGCAGTTCTTC.

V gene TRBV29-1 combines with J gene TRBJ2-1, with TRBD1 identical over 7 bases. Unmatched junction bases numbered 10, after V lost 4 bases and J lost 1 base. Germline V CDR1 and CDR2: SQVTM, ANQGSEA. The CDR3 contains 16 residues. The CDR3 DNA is TGCAGCGTTGCCAGGGGGTTGGGAAAATCCTACAATGAGCAGTTCTTC. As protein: CSVARGLGKSYNEQFF.

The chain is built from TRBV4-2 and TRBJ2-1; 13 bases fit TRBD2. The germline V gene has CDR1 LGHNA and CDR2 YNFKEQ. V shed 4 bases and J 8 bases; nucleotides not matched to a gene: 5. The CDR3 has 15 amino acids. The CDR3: CASSRGTSGVDEQFF. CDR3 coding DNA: TGTGCCAGCAGCCGTGGGACTAGCGGGGTAGATGAGCAGTTCTTC.

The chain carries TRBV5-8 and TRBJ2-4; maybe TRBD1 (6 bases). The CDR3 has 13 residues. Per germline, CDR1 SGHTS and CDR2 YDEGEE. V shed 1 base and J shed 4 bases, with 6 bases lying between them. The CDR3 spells CASSLTGKNIQYF. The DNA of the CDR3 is TGTGCCAGCAGCTTGACAGGGAAAAACATTCAGTACTTC.

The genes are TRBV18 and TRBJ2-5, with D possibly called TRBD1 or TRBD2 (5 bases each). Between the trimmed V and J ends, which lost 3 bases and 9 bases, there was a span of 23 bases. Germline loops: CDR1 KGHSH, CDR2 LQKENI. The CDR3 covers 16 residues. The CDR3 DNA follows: TGTGCCAGCTCACCCAGGGAAACCGGGATTCAAGGGGCCCAGTACTTC. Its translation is CASSPRETGIQGAQYF.

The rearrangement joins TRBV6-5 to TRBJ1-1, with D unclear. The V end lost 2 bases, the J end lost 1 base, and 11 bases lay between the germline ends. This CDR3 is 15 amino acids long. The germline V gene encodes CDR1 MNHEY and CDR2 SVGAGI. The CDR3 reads CASSYAAAANTEAFF. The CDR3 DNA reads TGTGCCAGCAGTTACGCGGCAGCGGCGAACACTGAAGCTTTCTTT.

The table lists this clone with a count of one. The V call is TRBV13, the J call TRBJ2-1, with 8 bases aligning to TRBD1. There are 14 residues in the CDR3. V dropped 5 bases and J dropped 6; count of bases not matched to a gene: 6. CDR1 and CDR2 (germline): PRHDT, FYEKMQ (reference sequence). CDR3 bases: TGTGCCAGCAGCCCCGGGACAGGATCCAATGAGCAGTTCTTC. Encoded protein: CASSPGTGSNEQFF.

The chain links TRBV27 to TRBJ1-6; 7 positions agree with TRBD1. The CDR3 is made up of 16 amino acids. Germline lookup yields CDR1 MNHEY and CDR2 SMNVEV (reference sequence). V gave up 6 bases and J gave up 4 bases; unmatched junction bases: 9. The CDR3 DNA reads TGTGCCAGCAGAAAGAACAGACAGGGTTATAATTCACCCCTCCACTTT. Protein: CASRKNRQGYNSPLHF.

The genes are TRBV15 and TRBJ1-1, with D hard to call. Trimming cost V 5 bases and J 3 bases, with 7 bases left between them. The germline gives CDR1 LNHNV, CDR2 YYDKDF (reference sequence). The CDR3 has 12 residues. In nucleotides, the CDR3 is TGTGCCACCAGCCAAAGGGACACTGAAGCTTTCTTT. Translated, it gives CATSQRDTEAFF.

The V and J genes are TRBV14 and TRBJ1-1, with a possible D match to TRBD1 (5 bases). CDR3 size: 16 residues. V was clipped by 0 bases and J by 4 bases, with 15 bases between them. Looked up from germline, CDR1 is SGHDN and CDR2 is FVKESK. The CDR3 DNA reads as TGTGCCAGCAGCCAAGAATTACCAGGGATGGGCACTGAAGCTTTCTTT. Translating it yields CASSQELPGMGTEAFF.

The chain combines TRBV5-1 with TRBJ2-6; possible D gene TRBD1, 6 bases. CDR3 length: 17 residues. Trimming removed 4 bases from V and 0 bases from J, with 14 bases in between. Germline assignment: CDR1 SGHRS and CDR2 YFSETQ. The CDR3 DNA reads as TGCGCCAGCAGCGCAGGGGTAAGGAGCTCTGGGGCCAACGTCCTGACTTTC. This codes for CASSAGVRSSGANVLTF.

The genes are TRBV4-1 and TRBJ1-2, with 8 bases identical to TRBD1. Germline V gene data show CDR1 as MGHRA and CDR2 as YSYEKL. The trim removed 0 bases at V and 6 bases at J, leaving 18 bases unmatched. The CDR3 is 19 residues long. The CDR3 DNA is TGCGCCAGCAGCCAAGATCCGACTGGGGCTGTGGACAGGGAGGATGGCTACACCTTC. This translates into CASSQDPTGAVDREDGYTF.

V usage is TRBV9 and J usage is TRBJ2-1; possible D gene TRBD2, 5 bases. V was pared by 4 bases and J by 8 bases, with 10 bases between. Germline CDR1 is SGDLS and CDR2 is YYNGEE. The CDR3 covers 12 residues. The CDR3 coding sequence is TGTGCCAGCAGCCGGGGTAACGATGAGCAGTTCTTC. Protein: CASSRGNDEQFF. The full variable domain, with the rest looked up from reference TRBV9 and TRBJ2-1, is DSGVTQTPKHLITATGQRVTLRCSPRSGDLSVYWYQQSLDQGLQFLIQYYNGEERAKGNILERFSAQQFPDLHSELNLSSLELGDSALYFCASSRGNDEQFFGPGTRLTVL.